Sequencing of this T cell receptor beta chain was carried out in a study of shared clonotypes between healthy human individuals. Study-level findings and limits: Sorted-subset samples were not fully sequenced, rarefaction indicated. A handful of donors had roughly 5% of their naive CD4 clonotypes in common.

Original handling: Filtering was not the same, since immunoSEQ gave junction-only sequences without quality scores. The method was immunoSEQ multiplex PCR; TCRdb's version includes in-frame clones alone and lacks a portion of them. V, J and clone size derive from that table, while D and trimming were established from the DNA sequence. The sample records more than 850,000 clones, approximately 80% being singletons. Turning to this clone: What it binds is not known.

From germline, CDR1 is SGHNT and CDR2 YYREEE (reference sequence). The CDR3 runs 15 residues. The ends were cut back, 0 bases at V and 3 bases at J, with 10 bases in the middle. This rearrangement joins TRBV5-4 to TRBJ2-1, with D hard to call. The sequence was obtained from a young man in good health. Some clones in this sample may be carry-over from other donors' samples. The sample consisted of memory CD4+ T cells from PBMCs. Documented subset: CD45RA-negative fraction. CDR3 nucleotides: TGTGCCAGCAGCTTGGGGTACGGAGACTACAATGAGCAGTTCTTC. It yields the protein CASSLGYGDYNEQFF.